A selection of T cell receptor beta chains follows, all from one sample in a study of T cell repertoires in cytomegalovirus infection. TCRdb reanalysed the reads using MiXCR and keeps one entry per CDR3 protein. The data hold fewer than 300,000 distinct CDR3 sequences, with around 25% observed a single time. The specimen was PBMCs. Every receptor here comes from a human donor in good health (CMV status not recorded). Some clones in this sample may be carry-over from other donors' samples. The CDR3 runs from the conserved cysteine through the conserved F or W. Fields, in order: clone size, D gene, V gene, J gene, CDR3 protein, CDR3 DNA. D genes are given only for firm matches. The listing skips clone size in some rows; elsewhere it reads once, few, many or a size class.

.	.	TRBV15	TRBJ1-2	CATSSSIPSSYGYTF	TGTGCCACCAGCAGTAGCATCCCATCCAGCTATGGCTACACCTTC
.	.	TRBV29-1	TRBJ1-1	CSGKRLNTEAFF	TGCAGCGGTAAACGGTTGAACACTGAAGCTTTCTTT
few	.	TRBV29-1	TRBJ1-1	CSVVKDTAEAFF	TGCAGCGTGGTGAAGGACACCGCTGAAGCTTTCTTT
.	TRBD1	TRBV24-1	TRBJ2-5	CATSDLWDRGLQYF	TGTGCCACCAGTGATTTGTGGGACAGGGGTCTCCAGTACTTC
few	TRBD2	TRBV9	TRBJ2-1	CASSPRTSRGENEQFF	TGTGCCAGCAGCCCTCGGACTAGCCGAGGGGAAAATGAGCAGTTCTTC
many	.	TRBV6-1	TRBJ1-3	CASSLEGSSGNTIYF	TGTGCCAGCAGTCTTGAAGGGAGCTCTGGAAACACCATATATTTT
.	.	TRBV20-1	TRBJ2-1	CSARNNLNEQFF	TGCAGTGCTAGGAACAACCTGAATGAGCAGTTCTTC
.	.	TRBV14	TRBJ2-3	CASSQDQGPGDTQYF	TGTGCCAGCAGCCAAGATCAAGGGCCGGGAGATACGCAGTATTTT
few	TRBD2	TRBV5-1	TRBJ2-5	CASRNLAGQEAQYF	TGCGCCAGCAGAAATCTAGCGGGGCAAGAGGCCCAGTACTTC
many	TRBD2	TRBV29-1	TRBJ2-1	CSVESSGVYNEQFF	TGCAGCGTTGAGAGTAGCGGGGTTTACAATGAGCAGTTCTTC
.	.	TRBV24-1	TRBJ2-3	CATSVQGFRTDTQYF	TGTGCCACCAGTGTACAAGGATTTCGAACAGATACGCAGTATTTT